The 12 T cell receptor beta chains listed next were all sequenced from one sample in a study of PD-1 blockade in classical Hodgkin lymphoma. Sequencing was performed with immunoSEQ multiplex PCR; in TCRdb, only in-frame clones are kept and a portion is missing. In the table there are 70,000 to 85,000 clones, roughly 91% of which are singletons. After autologous stem cell transplantation all patients relapsed, and prior brentuximab vedotin exposure differed between cohorts. The source was peripheral blood mononuclear cells (PBMCs), collected at baseline. The source is a human donor with classical Hodgkin lymphoma.

This clone occurred once. The chain combines TRBV7-5 with TRBJ2-3; TRBD2 is the table's D call, not checked against the DNA. TRBV7-5 is a known pseudogene. The CDR3 consists of 17 residues. The CDR3, as DNA: TGTGCCAGAAGCTTAGCGGGTTGCGGGCCTTGCACAGATACGCAGTATTTT. Protein product: CARSLAGCGPCTDTQYF.

The J gene is TRBJ2-7, the V gene TRBV30; TRBD2 matches at 7 bases. Germline V gene lookup returns CDR1 GTSNPN and CDR2 SVGIG (reference sequence). The junction had 5 bases not matched to a gene; V was cut back by 5 bases and J by 7 bases. The CDR3 runs 11 residues. The CDR3 DNA follows: TGTGCCTGGGTGGGGGGGAATGAGCAGTACTTC. Translation: CAWVGGNEQYF.

The rearrangement links TRBV30 to TRBJ1-5; 10 bases are a match to TRBD1. The germline V gene encodes CDR1 GTSNPN and CDR2 SVGIG (reference sequence). Germline trimming cut 2 bases from V and 11 bases from J; bases unmatched to any gene: 12. This CDR3 comprises 15 residues. The chain's CDR3 is CAWSPTGQGLRAQHF. The CDR3 DNA reads as TGTGCCTGGAGTCCAACGGGACAGGGGCTGAGGGCCCAGCATTTT. Variable domain in full (rest from reference TRBV30 and TRBJ1-5): SQTIHQWPATLVQPVGSPLSLECTVEGTSNPNLYWYRQAAGRGLQLLFYSVGIGQISSEVPQNLSASRPQDRQFILSSKKLLLSDSGFYLCAWSPTGQGLRAQHFGDGTRLSIL.

V gene TRBV7-9 combines with J gene TRBJ1-1, with a possible D match to TRBD1 (6 bases). V was trimmed by 6 bases and J by 3 bases, leaving 23 bases between them. The CDR3 is 17 residues long. CDR1 SEHNR and CDR2 FQNEAQ come from the germline V gene (reference sequence). The CDR3 spells CASRYPTRGAGDTEAFF. In nucleotides, the CDR3 is TGTGCCAGCAGATACCCCACTCGGGGCGCAGGGGACACTGAAGCTTTCTTT.

The chain is built from TRBV14 and TRBJ2-1; 8 bases agree with TRBD2. V was clipped by 0 bases and J by 4 bases; unmatched bases: 2. Germline assignment: CDR1 SGHDN and CDR2 FVKESK. CDR3 length equals 15 residues. CDR3 DNA: TGTGCCAGCAGCCAAGATCTAGCGGGTTACAATGAGCAGTTCTTC. It is translated as CASSQDLAGYNEQFF.

The chain couples TRBV4-2 to TRBJ1-2, with D possibly being TRBD1 (5 bases). The CDR3 has 13 residues. Germline V gene data show CDR1 as LGHNA and CDR2 as YNFKEQ. The ends were cut back, 0 bases at V and 8 bases at J, with 10 bases in the middle. The CDR3 loop is CASSQESGGGYTF. The CDR3 DNA sequence: TGTGCCAGCAGCCAAGAATCTGGGGGAGGCTACACCTTC.

CDR3 in DNA: TGTGCCAGCAGGACGAGAACGCCCCAGGGTGAAGCTTTCTTT. This translates into CASRTRTPQGEAFF. The chain carries TRBV6-5 and TRBJ1-1; D perhaps matches TRBD1 (5 bases). V lost 6 bases and J lost 7, with 18 bases in between. The CDR3 covers 14 residues. CDR1 MNHEY and CDR2 SVGAGI come from the germline V gene.

V gene TRBV27 combines with J gene TRBJ2-7; D possibly corresponds to TRBD2 (5 bases). V lost 5 bases to trimming and J lost 2 bases, with 19 bases between them. Germline-derived CDR1 and CDR2 are MNHEY and SMNVEV (reference sequence). This CDR3 is 16 amino acids long. The CDR3 nucleotides read TGTGCCAGCAGTCCCCGGACCAAAACGGGAACCTACGAGCAGTACTTC. This codes for CASSPRTKTGTYEQYF.

The rearrangement links TRBV29-1 to TRBJ1-2, with TRBD1 matching 7 bases. Losses at the gene ends were 4 bases for V and 1 base for J; bases not matched to a gene: 6. Germline lookup yields CDR1 SQVTM and CDR2 ANQGSEA. The CDR3 consists of 14 residues. The CDR3: CSVGTGDLNYGYTF. CDR3 DNA sequence: TGCAGCGTTGGGACAGGAGACCTTAACTATGGCTACACCTTC.

V gene TRBV27 combines with J gene TRBJ2-5, with D maybe TRBD2 (6 bases). Germline V lookup: CDR1 MNHEY, CDR2 SMNVEV (reference sequence). The CDR3 is 11 residues long. V was clipped by 6 bases and J by 9 bases, with 11 bases between them. This chain's CDR3 is CASRGGEAQYF. CDR3 sequence (DNA): TGTGCCAGCAGGGGAGGTGAGGCCCAGTACTTC.

The rearrangement uses TRBV18 and TRBJ1-2, with 9 bases matching TRBD1. Germline V gene sequence: CDR1 KGHSH, CDR2 LQKENI. The CDR3 consists of 15 residues. V trimming: 5 bases; J trimming: 6 bases; junction bases outside the gene matches: 10. CDR3 sequence: CASSAGTGLVDGYTF. The CDR3 nucleotides are TGTGCCAGCTCAGCCGGGACAGGGTTAGTGGATGGCTACACCTTC. Together with reference TRBV18 and TRBJ1-2, the CDR3 gives the full variable domain: NAGVMQNPRHLVRRRGQEARLRCSPMKGHSHVYWYRQLPEEGLKFMVYLQKENIIDESGMPKERFSAEFPKEGPSILRIQQVVRGDSAAYFCASSAGTGLVDGYTFGSGTRLTVV.

Concerning this clone itself: Other DNA sequences within the sample encode an identical CDR3. The V gene is TRBV18, the J gene TRBJ1-2, with 7 bases lining up with TRBD1. V trimming: 5 bases; J trimming: 7 bases; junction bases outside the gene matches: 10. The CDR3 consists of 14 residues. Germline loops: CDR1 KGHSH, CDR2 LQKENI. The CDR3 loop is CASSGDSSILGYTF. CDR3 nucleotide sequence: TGTGCCAGCTCAGGGGACAGTTCCATTCTTGGCTACACCTTC.